This entry features one T cell receptor (beta chain) sequence. The source of the sample is a study of blood T cell repertoires in COVID-19. In the study overall: The United States, Italy and Spain were the sources of the acute and convalescent COVID-19 samples.

Per the germline V gene, CDR1 is SGHRS and CDR2 is YFSETQ. With 3 bases removed from V and 0 bases from J, the gap between germline ends came to 6 bases. The CDR3 is 13 amino acids. TCRdb's copy holds only in-frame clones and misses some; the assay was immunoSEQ multiplex PCR. The sample lists about 150,000 clones; around 90% were seen once. Up to 2 weeks before entering the study, exposed participants had met a COVID-19 case. The source is a woman in her 40s who had been exposed to COVID-19. The sample consisted of PBMCs or T cells enriched from blood (not recorded which). V usage is TRBV5-1 and J usage is TRBJ1-1; no clear D. The CDR3 sequence: CASSYTVNTEAFF. CDR3 in DNA: TGCGCCAGCAGCTATACAGTGAACACTGAAGCTTTCTTT.